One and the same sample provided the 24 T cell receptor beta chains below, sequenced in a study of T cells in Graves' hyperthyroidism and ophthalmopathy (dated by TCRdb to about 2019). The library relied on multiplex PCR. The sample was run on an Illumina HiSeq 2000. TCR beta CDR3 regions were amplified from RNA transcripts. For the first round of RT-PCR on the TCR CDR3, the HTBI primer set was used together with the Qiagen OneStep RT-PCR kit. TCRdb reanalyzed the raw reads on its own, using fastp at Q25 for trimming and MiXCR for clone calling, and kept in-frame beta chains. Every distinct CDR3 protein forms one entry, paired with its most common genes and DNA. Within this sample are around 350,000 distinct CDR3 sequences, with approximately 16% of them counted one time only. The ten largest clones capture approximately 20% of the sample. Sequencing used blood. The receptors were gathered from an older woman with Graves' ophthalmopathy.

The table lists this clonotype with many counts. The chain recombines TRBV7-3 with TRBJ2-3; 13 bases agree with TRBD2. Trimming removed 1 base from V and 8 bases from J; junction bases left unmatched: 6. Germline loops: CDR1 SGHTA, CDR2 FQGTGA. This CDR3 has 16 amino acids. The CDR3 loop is CASSLMGTSGTGTQYF. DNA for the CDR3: TGTGCCAGCAGCTTAATGGGGACTAGCGGGACTGGTACGCAGTATTTT.

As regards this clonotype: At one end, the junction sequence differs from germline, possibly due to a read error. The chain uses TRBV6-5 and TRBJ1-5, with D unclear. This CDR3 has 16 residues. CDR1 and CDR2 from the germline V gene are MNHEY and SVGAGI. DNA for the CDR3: TGTGCCAGAAGTTTCGTCAGCCGGGGAAACAATCAGCCCCAGCATTTT. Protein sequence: CARSFVSRGNNQPQHF.

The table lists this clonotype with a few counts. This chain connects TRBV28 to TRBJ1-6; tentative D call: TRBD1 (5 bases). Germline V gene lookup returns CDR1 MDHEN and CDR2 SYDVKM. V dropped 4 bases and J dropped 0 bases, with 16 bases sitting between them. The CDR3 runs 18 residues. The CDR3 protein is CASSSSGLRSSYNSPLHF. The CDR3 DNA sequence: TGTGCCAGCAGTTCCTCAGGGTTACGGAGCTCCTATAATTCACCCCTCCACTTT.

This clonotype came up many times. The CDR3 protein is CASSSGTGGFGSNQPQHF. In DNA form, the CDR3 reads TGTGCCAGCAGTTCCGGGACAGGGGGGTTTGGGAGCAATCAGCCCCAGCATTTT. This chain joins TRBV6-1 and TRBJ1-5; 11 bases line up with TRBD1. CDR1 is MNHNS and CDR2 is SASEGT in the germline V gene. This CDR3 region has 18 residues. The J segment lost 1 base and the V segment lost 5 bases, leaving 10 bases of the junction unmatched.

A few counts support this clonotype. The CDR3: CASSEGGTGQETQYF. In nucleotides, the CDR3 is TGTGCCAGCAGCGAGGGCGGGACGGGGCAAGAGACCCAGTACTTC. The chain employs TRBV28 and TRBJ2-5; tentative D call: TRBD2 (6 bases). CDR3 length: 15 amino acids. Germline V gene lookup returns CDR1 MDHEN and CDR2 SYDVKM. Trimming removed 6 bases at V and 2 bases at J, with 16 bases between.

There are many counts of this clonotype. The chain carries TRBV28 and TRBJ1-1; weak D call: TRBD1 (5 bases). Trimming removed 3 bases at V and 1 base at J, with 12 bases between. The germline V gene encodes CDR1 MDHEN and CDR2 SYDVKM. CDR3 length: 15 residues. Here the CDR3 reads CASSLSGRGNTEAFF. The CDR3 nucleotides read TGTGCCAGCAGTTTGTCAGGGAGAGGGAACACTGAAGCTTTCTTT.

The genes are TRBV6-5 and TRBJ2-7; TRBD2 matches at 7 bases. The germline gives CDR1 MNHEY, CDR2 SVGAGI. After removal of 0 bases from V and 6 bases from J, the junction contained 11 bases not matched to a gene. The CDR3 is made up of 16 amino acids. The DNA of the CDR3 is TGTGCCAGCAGTTACTCGATAATGGGAGGGCCTTCCGAGCAGTACTTC. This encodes CASSYSIMGGPSEQYF.

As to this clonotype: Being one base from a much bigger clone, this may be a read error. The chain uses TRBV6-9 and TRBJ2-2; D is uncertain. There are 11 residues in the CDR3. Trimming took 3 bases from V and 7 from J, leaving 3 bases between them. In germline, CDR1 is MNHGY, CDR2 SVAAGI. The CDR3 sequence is CASSYDGELFF. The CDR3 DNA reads TGTGCCAGCAGTTACGACGGGGAGCTGTTTTTT.

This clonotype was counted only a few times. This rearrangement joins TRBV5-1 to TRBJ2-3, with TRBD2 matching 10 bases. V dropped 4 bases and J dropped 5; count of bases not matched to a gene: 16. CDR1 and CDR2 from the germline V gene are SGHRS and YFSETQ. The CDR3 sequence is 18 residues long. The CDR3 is CASSPRSRLAGEKDTQYF. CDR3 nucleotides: TGCGCCAGCAGCCCGCGGAGCCGTCTAGCGGGAGAAAAAGATACGCAGTATTTT.

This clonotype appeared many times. The CDR3 region is CASSELQGVPLLFF. CDR3 sequence (DNA): TGTGCCAGCAGTGAATTACAGGGGGTCCCCCTACTGTTTTTT. The genes are TRBV6-1 and TRBJ1-4; 8 bases are shared with TRBD1. Trimming removed 2 bases from V and 13 bases from J; junction bases left unmatched: 9. This CDR3 contains 14 residues. Germline V gene data show CDR1 as MNHNS and CDR2 as SASEGT.

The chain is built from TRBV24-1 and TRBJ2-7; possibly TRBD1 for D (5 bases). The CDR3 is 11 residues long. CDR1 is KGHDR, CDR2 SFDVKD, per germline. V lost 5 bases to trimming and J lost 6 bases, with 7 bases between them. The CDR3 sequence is CATSAGREQYF. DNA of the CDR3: TGTGCCACCAGTGCAGGGCGCGAGCAGTACTTC.

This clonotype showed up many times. The CDR3 DNA sequence: TGCAGTGCTAGGTTGGGAGCGGATCCTGCCCGCCACGAGCAGTACTTC. Translating gives CSARLGADPARHEQYF. The gene calls are TRBV20-1 and TRBJ2-7, with D perhaps matching TRBD2 (5 bases). The CDR3 runs 16 residues. Germline V gene lookup returns CDR1 DFQATT and CDR2 SNEGSKA (reference sequence). V was cut by 3 bases and J by 5 bases, with 23 bases left in between.

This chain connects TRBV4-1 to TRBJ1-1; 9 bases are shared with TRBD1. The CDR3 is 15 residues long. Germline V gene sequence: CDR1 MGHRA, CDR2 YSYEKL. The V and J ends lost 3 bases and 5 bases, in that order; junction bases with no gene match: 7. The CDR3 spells CASSQGDRDITEAFF. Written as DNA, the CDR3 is TGCGCCAGCAGCCAGGGGGACAGGGATATAACTGAAGCTTTCTTT.

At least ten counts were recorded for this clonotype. CDR3 loop: CASRLLGGAGDPYEQYF. The CDR3 DNA is TGTGCCAGCAGACTCCTTGGGGGGGCAGGGGACCCCTACGAGCAGTACTTC. This chain joins TRBV11-2 and TRBJ2-7; tentatively, D is TRBD2 (7 bases). V gave up 6 bases and J gave up 2 bases, with 23 bases separating them. There are 17 residues in the CDR3. Germline V gene sequence: CDR1 SGHAT, CDR2 FQNNGV.

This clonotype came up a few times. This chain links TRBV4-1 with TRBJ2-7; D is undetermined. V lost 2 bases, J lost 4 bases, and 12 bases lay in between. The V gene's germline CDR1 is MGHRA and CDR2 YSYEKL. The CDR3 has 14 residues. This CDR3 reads CASSQPNSGYEQYF. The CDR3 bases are TGCGCCAGCAGCCAACCGAATTCCGGGTACGAGCAGTACTTC.

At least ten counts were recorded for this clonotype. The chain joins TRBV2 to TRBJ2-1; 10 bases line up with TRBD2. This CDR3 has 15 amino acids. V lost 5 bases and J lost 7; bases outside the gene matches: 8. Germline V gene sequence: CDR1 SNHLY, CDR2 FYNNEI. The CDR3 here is CASSSSGRRWNEQFF. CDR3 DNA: TGTGCCAGCAGTTCTAGCGGGAGAAGGTGGAATGAGCAGTTCTTC.

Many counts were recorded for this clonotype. The CDR3 coding sequence is TGTGCCAGCTCACCGGCCTCGGCCGGACGTTCCTACAATGAGCAGTTCTTC. It codes for CASSPASAGRSYNEQFF. This sequence joins TRBV18 and TRBJ2-1; D uncertain. The CDR3 loop spans 17 amino acids. The ends were cut back, 3 bases at V and 1 base at J, with 16 bases in the middle. Germline V gene sequence: CDR1 KGHSH, CDR2 LQKENI.

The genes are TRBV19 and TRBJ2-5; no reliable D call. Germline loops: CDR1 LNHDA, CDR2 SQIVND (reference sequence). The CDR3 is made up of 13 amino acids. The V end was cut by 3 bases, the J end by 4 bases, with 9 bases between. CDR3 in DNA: TGTGCCAGTAGTATCCGGAGAACAGAGACCCAGTACTTC. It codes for CASSIRRTETQYF.

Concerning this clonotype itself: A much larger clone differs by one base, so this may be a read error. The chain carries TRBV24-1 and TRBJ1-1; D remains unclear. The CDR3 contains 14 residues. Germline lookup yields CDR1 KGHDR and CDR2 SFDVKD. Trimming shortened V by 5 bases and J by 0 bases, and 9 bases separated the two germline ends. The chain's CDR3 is CATSGTGMNTEAFF. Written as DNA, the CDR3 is TGTGCCACCAGTGGGACTGGCATGAACACTGAAGCTTTCTTT.

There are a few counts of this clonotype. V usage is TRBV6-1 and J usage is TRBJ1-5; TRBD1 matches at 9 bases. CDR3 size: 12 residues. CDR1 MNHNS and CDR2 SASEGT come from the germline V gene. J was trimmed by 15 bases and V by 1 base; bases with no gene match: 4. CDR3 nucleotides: TGTGCCAGCAGTGAAGGAGGGACAGGGACGCATTTT. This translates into CASSEGGTGTHF.

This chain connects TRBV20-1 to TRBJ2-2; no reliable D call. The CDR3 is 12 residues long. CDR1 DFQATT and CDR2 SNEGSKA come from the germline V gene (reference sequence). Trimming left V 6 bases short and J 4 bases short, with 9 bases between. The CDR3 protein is CSAQRVTGELFF. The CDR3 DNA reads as TGCAGTGCCCAAAGAGTCACCGGGGAGCTGTTTTTT.

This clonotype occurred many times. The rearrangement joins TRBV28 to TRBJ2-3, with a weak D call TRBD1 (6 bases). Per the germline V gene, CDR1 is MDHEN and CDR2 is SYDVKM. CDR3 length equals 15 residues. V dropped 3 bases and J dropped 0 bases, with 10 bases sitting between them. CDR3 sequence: CASSLGASSTDTQYF. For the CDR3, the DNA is TGTGCCAGCAGTTTGGGGGCTTCCAGCACAGATACGCAGTATTTT.

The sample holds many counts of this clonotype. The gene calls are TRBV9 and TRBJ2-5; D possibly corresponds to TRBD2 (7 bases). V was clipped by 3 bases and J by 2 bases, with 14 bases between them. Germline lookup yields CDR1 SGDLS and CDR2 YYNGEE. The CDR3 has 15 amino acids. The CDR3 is CASSAGGFGQETQYF. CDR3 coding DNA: TGTGCCAGCAGCGCGGGGGGCTTTGGGCAAGAGACCCAGTACTTC.

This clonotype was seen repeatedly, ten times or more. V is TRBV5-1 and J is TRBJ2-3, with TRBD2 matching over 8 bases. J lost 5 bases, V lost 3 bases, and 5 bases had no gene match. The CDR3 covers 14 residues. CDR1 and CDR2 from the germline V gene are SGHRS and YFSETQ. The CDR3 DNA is TGCGCCAGCAGCTCTCTAGCGGGCGAAGATACGCAGTATTTT. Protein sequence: CASSSLAGEDTQYF.